A single sample gave rise to the 21 T cell receptor beta chains below, sequenced in a study of T-cell reconstitution after alpha-beta-depleted transplantation in children. Unique molecular identifiers were incorporated when the TCRbeta library was constructed. TCRdb reprocessed the PCR reads via MiXCR and lists one record per CDR3 protein. Of about 200,000 distinct CDR3 sequences listed, approximately 15% are singletons. This specimen was PBMCs, mostly from graft donor cells, taken 360 days after TCRalphabeta/CD19-depleted stem cell transplant. The receptors were gathered from a male patient aged 2-10 years who had a stem cell transplant for acute lymphoblastic leukemia, so the T cells may come from the graft donor.

This clonotype was picked up one time. The gene calls are TRBV5-1 and TRBJ2-1; unclear D gene. CDR3 size: 20 residues. Germline V gene data show CDR1 as SGHRS and CDR2 as YFSETQ. V shed 4 bases and J shed 0 bases, with 26 bases lying between them. CDR3 in DNA: TGCGCCAGCAGCCCCCCCGTGGTAGCTCTATGGATGAGCTCCTACAATGAGCAGTTCTTC. Translated: CASSPPVVALWMSSYNEQFF. Complete variable domain (other parts from reference TRBV5-1 and TRBJ2-1): KAGVTQTPRYLIKTRGQQVTLSCSPISGHRSVSWYQQTPGQGLQFLFEYFSETQRNKGNFPGRFSGRQFSNSRSEMNVSTLELGDSALYLCASSPPVVALWMSSYNEQFFGPGTRLTVL.

This rearrangement joins TRBV12-3 or TRBV12-4 to TRBJ1-2, with D hard to call. The germline V and J ends were trimmed by 6 bases and 0 bases, with 8 bases remaining between them. The CDR3 contains 13 residues. The CDR3 region has the DNA TGTGCCAGCAGCCTACAGACTAACTATGGCTACACCTTC. Its translation: CASSLQTNYGYTF.

This clonotype has more than one count but fewer than ten. CDR3 nucleotide sequence: TGTGCCAGCAGTGGGACCTACTACGAGCAGTACTTC. This codes for CASSGTYYEQYF. V gene TRBV25-1 combines with J gene TRBJ2-7, with no clear D. The germline V gene encodes CDR1 MGHDK and CDR2 SYGVNS. Trimming took off 4 bases at V and 3 bases at J, with 7 bases between the two ends. This CDR3 has 12 residues.

This clonotype was counted ten times or more. The chain has TRBV7-2 and TRBJ2-2; D gene ambiguous. V shed 5 bases and J shed 0 bases, with 13 bases lying between them. The CDR3 is made up of 16 amino acids. Germline values: CDR1 SGHTA, CDR2 FQGNSA. The CDR3 region has the DNA TGTGCCAGCAGCCGCACGGGTAGCTCGAACACCGGGGAGCTGTTTTTT. Its protein is CASSRTGSSNTGELFF.

The genes are TRBV12-3 or TRBV12-4 and TRBJ2-7, with a tentative D call TRBD2 (6 bases). V lost 8 bases and J lost 1, with 9 bases in between. The CDR3 runs to 12 residues. The CDR3 here is CASGTDSYEQYF. In DNA, the CDR3 is TGTGCCAGCGGGACTGATTCCTACGAGCAGTACTTC.

The chain uses TRBV5-1 and TRBJ2-3, with D perhaps matching TRBD2 (5 bases). V was clipped by 0 bases and J by 0 bases, with 14 bases between them. This CDR3 contains 17 residues. In germline, CDR1 is SGHRS, CDR2 YFSETQ. The CDR3 nucleotides are TGCGCCAGCAGCTTGGATTCTAGCAGCACTAGCACAGATACGCAGTATTTT. Its translation: CASSLDSSSTSTDTQYF.

The DNA of the CDR3 is TGTGCCAGCAGTACCGCGCCGGACACCTCCTCCTACGAGCAGTACTTC. Protein product: CASSTAPDTSSYEQYF. The chain couples TRBV12-3 or TRBV12-4 to TRBJ2-7; TRBD1 is a possible D gene (5 bases). This CDR3 is built from 16 residues. V lost 5 bases to trimming and J lost 0 bases, with 17 bases between them.

The chain uses TRBV27 and TRBJ1-5, with 8 bases that match TRBD1. The CDR3 covers 15 residues. V trimming: 2 bases; J trimming: 6 bases; junction bases outside the gene matches: 6. Per the germline V gene, CDR1 is MNHEY and CDR2 is SMNVEV (reference sequence). CDR3 nucleotide sequence: TGTGCCAGCAGTTTACGGGCAGGGGGCCTTCAGCCCCAGCATTTT. Protein sequence: CASSLRAGGLQPQHF.

V is TRBV5-1 and J is TRBJ1-6; a possible D gene is TRBD1 (5 bases). The CDR3 loop spans 18 amino acids. Trimming cost V 5 bases and J 0 bases, with 18 bases left between them. Germline CDR1 is SGHRS and CDR2 is YFSETQ. CDR3 region: CASRIFGPGSSYNSPLHF. The DNA of the CDR3 is TGCGCCAGCAGGATTTTTGGGCCAGGGAGCTCCTATAATTCACCCCTCCACTTT.

This clonotype was recorded a few times. The V call is TRBV15, the J call TRBJ2-2; 12 bases align to TRBD1. CDR3 size: 14 residues. Trimming at V came to 6 bases and at J to 7 bases, leaving 3 bases not matched to a gene. Germline lookup yields CDR1 LNHNV and CDR2 YYDKDF (reference sequence). The CDR3 spells CATRGTGGFGELFF. The CDR3 nucleotides read TGTGCCACCAGGGGGACAGGGGGCTTCGGGGAGCTGTTTTTT. The full variable domain, rest sourced from reference TRBV15 and TRBJ2-2, is DAMVIQNPRYQVTQFGKPVTLSCSQTLNHNVMYWYQQKSSQAPKLLFHYYDKDFNNEADTPDNFQSRRPNTSFCFLDIRSPGLGDTAMYLCATRGTGGFGELFFGEGSRLTVL.

This chain uses TRBV5-1 with TRBJ2-5, with 11 bases lining up with TRBD1. The J segment lost 0 bases and the V segment lost 6 bases, leaving 7 bases of the junction unmatched. CDR3 length equals 16 residues. Germline-derived CDR1 and CDR2 are SGHRS and YFSETQ. This CDR3 is CASMGQGGSYQETQYF. CDR3 nucleotide sequence: TGCGCCAGCATGGGACAGGGGGGATCGTACCAAGAGACCCAGTACTTC.

V and J are TRBV5-1 and TRBJ2-5; D is uncertain. The V gene's germline CDR1 is SGHRS and CDR2 YFSETQ. This CDR3 is 15 amino acids long. The V and J ends lost 0 bases and 1 base respectively, with 10 bases between them. In DNA, the CDR3 is TGCGCCAGCAGCTTGGCCGTAGGCTTCCAAGAGACCCAGTACTTC. This codes for CASSLAVGFQETQYF.

This clonotype was observed at least ten times. The chain is built from TRBV5-1 and TRBJ2-1; TRBD2 matches at 14 bases. Losses at the gene ends were 3 bases for V and 10 bases for J; bases not matched to a gene: 3. Per germline, CDR1 SGHRS and CDR2 YFSETQ. The CDR3 is 14 residues long. As DNA, the CDR3 is TGCGCCAGCAGCTCGGGACTAGCGGGGGACGAGCAGTTCTTC. Its translation is CASSSGLAGDEQFF.

The sample holds a few counts of this clonotype. The chain is built from TRBV12-3 or TRBV12-4 and TRBJ2-5; D is ambiguous. This CDR3 is 11 amino acids long. The V gene lost 2 bases and the J gene lost 7 bases, with 5 bases spanning the gap. CDR3 sequence: CASSLQRTQYF. The CDR3 DNA sequence: TGTGCCAGCAGTTTACAGCGGACCCAGTACTTC.

This clonotype was counted a few times. V is TRBV5-1 and J is TRBJ2-5; weak D call: TRBD1 (6 bases). Trimming left V 8 bases short and J 4 bases short, with 12 bases between. CDR3 length equals 12 residues. Germline V gene sequence: CDR1 SGHRS, CDR2 YFSETQ. The CDR3 sequence: CAREDRPETQYF. The CDR3 nucleotides are TGCGCCAGAGAAGACAGGCCAGAGACCCAGTACTTC.

This clonotype was detected once. The chain joins TRBV2 to TRBJ2-7; weak D call: TRBD1 (6 bases). The CDR3 is made up of 11 amino acids. Germline lookup yields CDR1 SNHLY and CDR2 FYNNEI. V was pared by 9 bases and J by 5 bases, with 11 bases between. CDR3 loop: CASSGVHEQYF. The CDR3 nucleotides are TGTGCCAGTTCAGGGGTCCACGAGCAGTACTTC.

This clonotype was observed a few times. The chain links TRBV12-3 or TRBV12-4 to TRBJ2-3; D gene ambiguous. Trimming cost V 5 bases and J 6 bases, with 15 bases left between them. The CDR3 totals 14 residues. The chain's CDR3 is CASSPAPIYDTQYF. DNA for the CDR3: TGTGCCAGCAGTCCGGCCCCTATTTATGATACGCAGTATTTT.

CDR3 sequence: CASSPGLGSGELFF. CDR3 sequence (DNA): TGTGCCAGCAGCCCGGGACTTGGGTCCGGGGAGCTGTTTTTT. The V call is TRBV6-2 or TRBV6-3, the J call TRBJ2-2; possibly TRBD2 for D (6 bases). The CDR3 contains 14 residues. The ends were cut back, 6 bases at V and 6 bases at J, with 14 bases in the middle. Germline assignment: CDR1 MNHEY and CDR2 SVGEGT.

The chain recombines TRBV27 with TRBJ2-3; 10 bases align to TRBD2. This CDR3 has 14 amino acids. V lost 8 bases, J lost 1 base, and 3 bases stayed unmatched. Germline V gene lookup returns CDR1 MNHEY and CDR2 SMNVEV (reference sequence). In DNA, the CDR3 is TGTGCCAGCGGACTAGCGGAGGGCACAGATACGCAGTATTTT. Amino acid sequence: CASGLAEGTDTQYF.

This clonotype appeared many times. The chain uses TRBV27 and TRBJ1-2; unclear D gene. The CDR3 spans 16 residues. Germline lookup yields CDR1 MNHEY and CDR2 SMNVEV (reference sequence). The ends were cut back, 2 bases at V and 3 bases at J, with 16 bases in the middle. Written as DNA, the CDR3 is TGTGCCAGCAGTTTAAGATCCACGGGAGGATACTATGGCTACACCTTC. Protein: CASSLRSTGGYYGYTF.

The table lists this clonotype with a few counts. The V gene is TRBV4-2, the J gene TRBJ2-1, with TRBD2 identical over 12 bases. Germline V gene lookup returns CDR1 LGHNA and CDR2 YNFKEQ. There are 15 residues in the CDR3. Losses at the gene ends were 4 bases for V and 3 bases for J; bases not matched to a gene: 1. The DNA for the CDR3 is TGTGCCAGCAGCCCTAGCGGGGGGGACTACAATGAGCAGTTCTTC. Its protein is CASSPSGGDYNEQFF.